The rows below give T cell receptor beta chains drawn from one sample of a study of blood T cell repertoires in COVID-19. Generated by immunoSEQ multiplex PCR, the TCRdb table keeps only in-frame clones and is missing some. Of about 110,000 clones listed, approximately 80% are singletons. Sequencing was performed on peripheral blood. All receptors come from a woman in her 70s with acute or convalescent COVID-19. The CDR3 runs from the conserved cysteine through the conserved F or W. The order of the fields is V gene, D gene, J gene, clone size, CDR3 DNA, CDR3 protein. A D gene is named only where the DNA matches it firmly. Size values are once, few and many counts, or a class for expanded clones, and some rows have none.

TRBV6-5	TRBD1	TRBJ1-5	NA	TGTGCCAGCAGACGCAGGGGGAACAATCAGCCCCAGCATTTT	CASRRRGNNQPQHF
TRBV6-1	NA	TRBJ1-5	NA	TGTGCCAGCAGTGAGCGCGGGGGTTGGAGCAATCAGCCCCAGCATTTT	CASSERGGWSNQPQHF
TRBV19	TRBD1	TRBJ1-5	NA	TGTGCCAGTAGTCTGGACAGGGCGGTTTATCAGCCCCAGCATTTT	CASSLDRAVYQPQHF
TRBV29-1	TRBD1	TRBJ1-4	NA	TGCATCCCACCGCCCCCTACAGGGGCTAATGAAAAACTGTTTTTT	CIPPPPTGANEKLFF
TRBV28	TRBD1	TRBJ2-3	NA	TGTGCCAGCAATCTACAGGGGCATACGCAGTATTTT	CASNLQGHTQYF
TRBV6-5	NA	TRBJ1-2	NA	TGTGCCAGCAGACTCGACACGAACTATGGCTACACCTTC	CASRLDTNYGYTF
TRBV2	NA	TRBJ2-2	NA	TGTGCCAGCAGTGAAGGGCCCCTCGGGACCGGGGAGCTGTTTTTT	CASSEGPLGTGELFF
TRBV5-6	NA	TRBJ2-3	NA	TGTGCCAGCAGCTTGTTTAGCGGAGGGAGCACAGATACGCAGTATTTT	CASSLFSGGSTDTQYF
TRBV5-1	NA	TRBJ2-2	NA	TGCGCCAGCAGCCAGGGTGACACCGGGGAGCTGTTTTTT	CASSQGDTGELFF
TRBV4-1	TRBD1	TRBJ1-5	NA	TGCGCCAGCAGCCAAGACCCGGGACAGGGTTGGCAGCCCCAGCATTTT	CASSQDPGQGWQPQHF
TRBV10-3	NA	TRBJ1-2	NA	TGTGCCATCAGTGAGTCCCGACAGCTGAGCTACACCTTC	CAISESRQLSYTF
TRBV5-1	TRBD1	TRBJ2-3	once	TGCGCCAGCTCCCTGGGACAGCCAGGAGGCACAGATACGCAGTATTTT	CASSLGQPGGTDTQYF
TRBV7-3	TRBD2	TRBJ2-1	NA	TGTGCCAGCAGCTCTAGCGGGGGGCGTTACAATGAGCAGTTCTTC	CASSSSGGRYNEQFF